Below are 24 T cell receptor beta chains sequenced from a single sample in a study of post-analysis software for immune sequencing data (dated by TCRdb to 2013 to 2016). Study-wide conclusions, independent of this receptor: Patients showed significantly higher frequencies than controls for several TRBV segments, among them TRBV5-6, TRBV5-1 and TRBV20-1.

Libraries were made using PCR. The reads were generated on an Illumina HiSeq 2500. To reduce PCR and sequencing biases, unique molecular identifiers were incorporated into the TCR beta cDNA libraries. The public reads were quality trimmed at Q25 with fastp and then assembled into clones with MiXCR by TCRdb, keeping productive beta chains. CDR3 protein duplicates are merged, each entry listing the most common genes and DNA. The sample profile shows a few hundred thousand distinct CDR3 sequences; 39% of them were found once. The ten largest account for approximately 7.1% of the sample. For these TCRs, the target antigens are not known. Sequences were obtained from blood. All receptors come from a girl aged 2-10 years with multiple sclerosis.

This clonotype was picked up a small number of times. The CDR3 coding sequence is TGTGCCAACCCCGGGACTAGGAAAGTCTACGAGCAGTACTTC. Residues: CANPGTRKVYEQYF. This chain links TRBV11-2 with TRBJ2-7, with TRBD2 matching 8 bases. V gave up 10 bases and J gave up 3 bases; unmatched junction bases: 11. CDR1 is SGHAT, CDR2 FQNNGV, per germline. The CDR3 has 14 amino acids.

The rearrangement links TRBV7-3 to TRBJ2-3, with 8 bases aligning to TRBD1. This CDR3 spans 14 amino acids. The ends lost 5 bases at V and 10 bases at J; junction bases unmatched: 11. Germline CDR1 and CDR2: SGHTA and FQGTGA. CDR3 amino acids: CASSLHSQGAAQYF. The DNA for the CDR3 is TGTGCCAGCAGCCTTCATTCCCAGGGGGCCGCGCAGTATTTT.

The chain carries TRBV6-2 or TRBV6-3 and TRBJ2-7; 7 nucleotides match TRBD1. Germline V gives CDR1 MNHEY, CDR2 SVGEGT. V dropped 0 bases and J dropped 3; count of bases not matched to a gene: 8. The CDR3 covers 16 residues. This CDR3 reads CASSYSMDRTLYEQYF. The CDR3, as DNA: TGTGCCAGCAGTTACTCTATGGACAGGACCCTCTACGAGCAGTACTTC.

The DNA for the CDR3 is TGTGCCAGCAGTAGGACAGGGGGCTATTCGGGCTCTGGGGCCAACGTCCTGACTTTC. Its translation is CASSRTGGYSGSGANVLTF. The chain joins TRBV6-1 to TRBJ2-6, with 11 positions matching TRBD1. The CDR3 totals 19 residues. Looked up from germline, CDR1 is MNHNS and CDR2 is SASEGT. The V and J ends lost 5 bases and 0 bases, in that order; junction bases with no gene match: 9.

The chain uses TRBV28 and TRBJ1-2; D is perhaps TRBD1 (5 bases). Trimming took 3 bases from V and 4 from J, leaving 9 bases between them. The CDR3 extends over 13 amino acids. CDR1 is MDHEN and CDR2 is SYDVKM in the germline V gene. The CDR3 nucleotides are TGTGCCAGCAGTTTGATAGGGGTCTATGGCTACACCTTC. Residues: CASSLIGVYGYTF.

This clonotype was detected a few times. The CDR3 reads CASSLDPGSYYEQYF. CDR3 in DNA: TGTGCCAGCAGCTTAGATCCAGGATCATATTACGAGCAGTACTTC. The chain recombines TRBV7-9 with TRBJ2-5, with D unclear. TRBJ2-7 matches the DNA end more closely, so the J call is doubtful. The CDR3 extends over 15 amino acids. The germline V gene encodes CDR1 SEHNR and CDR2 FQNEAQ (reference sequence).

The chain has TRBV20-1 and TRBJ1-2, with D tentatively TRBD1 (5 bases). The CDR3 consists of 12 residues. Germline CDR1 DFQATT, CDR2 SNEGSKA (reference sequence). Trimming took off 6 bases at V and 7 bases at J, with 15 bases between the two ends. The CDR3 nucleotides read TGCAGTGCAAGCGACCGGGGCTTTGGCTACACCTTC. This translates into CSASDRGFGYTF.

There are a few counts of this clonotype. V usage is TRBV28 and J usage is TRBJ1-1; D is ambiguous. The CDR3 loop spans 11 amino acids. The V gene lost 5 bases and the J gene lost 1 base, with 2 bases spanning the gap. Germline V gene lookup returns CDR1 MDHEN and CDR2 SYDVKM. The CDR3 DNA reads as TGTGCCAGCAGTAGGAACACTGAAGCTTTCTTT. As protein: CASSRNTEAFF.

The chain couples TRBV18 to TRBJ2-1; D remains unclear. Trimming stripped 1 base from V and 4 bases from J, with 8 bases between. This CDR3 has 14 residues. The germline V gene has CDR1 KGHSH and CDR2 LQKENI. The CDR3 DNA follows: TGTGCCAGCTCACCACGGGAAGGATACAATGAGCAGTTCTTC. This codes for CASSPREGYNEQFF. The full variable domain, rest sourced from reference TRBV18 and TRBJ2-1, is NAGVMQNPRHLVRRRGQEARLRCSPMKGHSHVYWYRQLPEEGLKFMVYLQKENIIDESGMPKERFSAEFPKEGPSILRIQQVVRGDSAAYFCASSPREGYNEQFFGPGTRLTVL.

The rearrangement links TRBV5-6 to TRBJ2-1; possible D gene TRBD2, 6 bases. Germline CDR1 is SGHDT and CDR2 is YYEEEE. Deletions cut 6 bases from V and 1 base from J, with 11 bases between. The CDR3 loop spans 14 amino acids. The CDR3 nucleotides read TGTGCCAGCACCCCGGGACTTTCCTACAATGAGCAGTTCTTC. Encoded protein: CASTPGLSYNEQFF.

V gene TRBV9 combines with J gene TRBJ2-5, with D maybe TRBD1 (5 bases). CDR1 and CDR2 (germline): SGDLS, YYNGEE. The CDR3 totals 14 residues. V lost 3 bases to trimming and J lost 5 bases, with 14 bases between them. CDR3 loop: CASSAKVQDETQYF. The DNA for the CDR3 is TGTGCCAGCAGCGCCAAGGTACAGGACGAGACCCAGTACTTC.

This sequence joins TRBV5-1 and TRBJ1-2; 11 bases align to TRBD1. Germline CDR1 SGHRS, CDR2 YFSETQ. The length of the CDR3 is 14 residues. The junction had 5 bases not matched to a gene; V was cut back by 4 bases and J by 6 bases. This CDR3 reads CASSTGQGADGYTF. CDR3 bases: TGCGCCAGCAGCACCGGACAGGGGGCCGATGGCTACACCTTC.

The chain links TRBV28 to TRBJ2-7; 8 bases are shared with TRBD1. The CDR3 covers 15 residues. The ends lost 1 base at V and 3 bases at J; junction bases unmatched: 5. CDR1 is MDHEN and CDR2 is SYDVKM in the germline V gene. The CDR3 DNA sequence: TGTGCCAGCAGTTTATCCGGGACAGGAGGCTACGAGCAGTACTTC. As protein: CASSLSGTGGYEQYF.

The table lists this clonotype with many counts. This chain links TRBV29-1 with TRBJ2-1; tentatively, D is TRBD1 (5 bases). There are 17 residues in the CDR3. Germline-derived CDR1 and CDR2 are SQVTM and ANQGSEA. With 2 bases removed from V and 3 bases from J, the gap between germline ends came to 20 bases. The CDR3 DNA is TGCAGCGTTGAACACTCCCGAGTGGGGCCATTCTACAATGAGCAGTTCTTC. Amino acid sequence: CSVEHSRVGPFYNEQFF.

This chain connects TRBV7-9 to TRBJ1-4; D remains ambiguous. The length of the CDR3 is 14 residues. CDR1 and CDR2 (germline): SEHNR, FQNEAQ (reference sequence). With 6 bases removed from V and 7 bases from J, the gap between germline ends came to 15 bases. The CDR3 loop reads CASSKALRGEKLFF. CDR3 in DNA: TGTGCCAGCAGTAAGGCCCTCCGCGGTGAAAAACTGTTTTTT.

This chain links TRBV20-1 with TRBJ1-4, with TRBD1 identical over 8 bases. This CDR3 spans 17 amino acids. V lost 3 bases, J lost 6 bases, and 15 bases stayed unmatched. CDR1 DFQATT and CDR2 SNEGSKA come from the germline V gene (reference sequence). The CDR3, as DNA: TGCAGTGCTAGTCCACCGTACGGGACAGGTGTTGATGAAAAACTGTTTTTT. It specifies CSASPPYGTGVDEKLFF.

The chain has TRBV7-2 and TRBJ2-1; D is unresolved. V lost 2 bases and J lost 6, with 8 bases in between. This CDR3 is 13 amino acids long. CDR1 is SGHTA, CDR2 FQGNSA, per germline. In DNA form, the CDR3 reads TGTGCCAGCAGCTTACTTAGTTCCAATGAGCAGTTCTTC. As protein: CASSLLSSNEQFF.

Only a few counts were recorded for this clonotype. This chain uses TRBV12-3 or TRBV12-4 with TRBJ2-3; 7 positions match TRBD2. Unmatched junction bases numbered 5, after V lost 6 bases and J lost 2 bases. This CDR3 has 14 residues. The CDR3 is CASSNRLATDTQYF. As DNA, the CDR3 is TGTGCCAGCAGCAATCGACTAGCCACAGATACGCAGTATTTT.

The rearrangement joins TRBV30 to TRBJ2-3; no clear D gene. This CDR3 has 13 residues. Germline V gene sequence: CDR1 GTSNPN, CDR2 SVGIG (reference sequence). V lost 5 bases and J lost 2, with 11 bases in between. Here the CDR3 reads CAWELDLTDTQYF. The DNA of the CDR3 is TGTGCCTGGGAGTTGGACCTCACAGATACGCAGTATTTT.

There are a few counts of this clonotype. This chain links TRBV7-2 with TRBJ2-5, with D possibly being TRBD1 or TRBD2 (5 bases each). CDR1 and CDR2 from the germline V gene are SGHTA and FQGNSA. V was clipped by 4 bases and J by 1 base, with 10 bases between them. The CDR3 has 14 amino acids. The CDR3 loop is CASSSAGTQETQYF. CDR3 in DNA: TGTGCCAGCAGCTCCGCCGGGACCCAAGAGACCCAGTACTTC.

The chain has TRBV7-9 and TRBJ1-2; D not certain. The ends were cut back, 6 bases at V and 0 bases at J, with 11 bases in the middle. CDR1 is SEHNR, CDR2 FQNEAQ, per germline (reference sequence). The CDR3 contains 14 residues. The CDR3 region has the DNA TGTGCCAGCAGTACAGCCGACTCTAACTATGGCTACACCTTC. Residues: CASSTADSNYGYTF.

V usage is TRBV6-1 and J usage is TRBJ2-7; 13 bases line up with TRBD2. Per the germline V gene, CDR1 is MNHNS and CDR2 is SASEGT. This CDR3 spans 17 amino acids. The V segment lost 0 bases and the J segment 6 bases; nucleotides outside the gene matches: 8. The CDR3 reads CASSEALLAGGHGEQYF. CDR3 bases: TGTGCCAGCAGTGAAGCCCTACTAGCGGGGGGGCACGGCGAGCAGTACTTC.

This rearrangement joins TRBV2 to TRBJ1-1; D uncertain. The germline V and J ends were trimmed by 3 bases and 4 bases, with 12 bases remaining between them. Germline V gives CDR1 SNHLY, CDR2 FYNNEI. This CDR3 contains 14 residues. The CDR3 bases are TGTGCCAGCAGTGATCCCGGCAATGGCACTGAAGCTTTCTTT. Its protein product is CASSDPGNGTEAFF.

This clonotype has just a few counts. The chain is built from TRBV12-3 or TRBV12-4 and TRBJ1-5; D uncertain. The V end was cut by 6 bases, the J end by 2 bases, with 11 bases between. The length of the CDR3 is 14 residues. The chain's CDR3 is CASRWENRNQPQHF. The CDR3 coding sequence is TGTGCCAGCAGATGGGAGAATCGCAATCAGCCCCAGCATTTT.